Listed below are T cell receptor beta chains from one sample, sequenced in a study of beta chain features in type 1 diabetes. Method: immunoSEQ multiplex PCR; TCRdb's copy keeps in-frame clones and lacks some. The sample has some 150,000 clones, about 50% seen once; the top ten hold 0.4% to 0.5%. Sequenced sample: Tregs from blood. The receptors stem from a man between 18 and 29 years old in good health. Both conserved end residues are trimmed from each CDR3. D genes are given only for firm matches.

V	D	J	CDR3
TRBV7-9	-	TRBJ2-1	ASSLVGPRPHNEQF
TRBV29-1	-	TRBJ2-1	SVVGRVFEQF
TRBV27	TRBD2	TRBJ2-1	ASRASGRRNEQF
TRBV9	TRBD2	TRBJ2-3	ASSVGGGGAGDTQY
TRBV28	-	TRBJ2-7	ASSFSGWDEQY
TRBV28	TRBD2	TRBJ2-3	ASRPFGGRTSSTDTQY
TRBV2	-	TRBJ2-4	ASSRTHKNIQY
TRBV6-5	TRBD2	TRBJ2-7	ASSYGAGGTYEQY
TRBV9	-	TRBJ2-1	ASSVAGDWHEQF
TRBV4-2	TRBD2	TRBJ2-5	ASSLAGGQETQY
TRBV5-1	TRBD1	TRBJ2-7	ASSGGQGYEQY
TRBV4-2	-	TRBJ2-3	ASSQFSGTDTQY
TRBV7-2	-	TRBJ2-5	ASSLVYSQETQY
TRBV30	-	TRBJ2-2	AWSDNRAGELF
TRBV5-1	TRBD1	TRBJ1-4	ASSPQGGKLF
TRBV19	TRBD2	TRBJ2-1	ASRRTSGRAQYNEQF
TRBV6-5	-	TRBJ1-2	ASSGGPLTYGYT
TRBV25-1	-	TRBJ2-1	ASSLSAVWAEQF
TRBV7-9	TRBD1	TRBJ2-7	ASSRTGYVEQY
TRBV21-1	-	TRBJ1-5	ASSIQGYNQPQH
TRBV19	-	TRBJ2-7	ASSTLDRTRTYEQY
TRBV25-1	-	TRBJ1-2	ASSESREYGYT
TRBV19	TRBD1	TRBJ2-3	ASSSAGQGRGDTQY
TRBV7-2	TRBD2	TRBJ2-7	ASSLGGGLAGVEQY
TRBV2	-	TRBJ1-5	ASRIPSSNQPQH
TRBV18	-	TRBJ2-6	ASSSPTGSGANVLT
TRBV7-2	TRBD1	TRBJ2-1	ASSSQGAGEQF
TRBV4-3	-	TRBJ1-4	ASSQATGAFAEKLF
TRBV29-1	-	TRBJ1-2	SVFGGYGYT
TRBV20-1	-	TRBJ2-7	SVPGSYEQY
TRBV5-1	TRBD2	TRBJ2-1	ASSLISLAGYNEQF
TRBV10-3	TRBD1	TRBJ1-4	AIRGDRGSEKLF
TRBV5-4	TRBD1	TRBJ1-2	ASSPGTGWGYGYT
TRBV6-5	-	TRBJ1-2	ASRPLGAGYT
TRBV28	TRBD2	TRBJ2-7	ASRETSWEYYEQY
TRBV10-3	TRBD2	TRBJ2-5	AISPGLAGGWGETQY
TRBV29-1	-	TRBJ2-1	SVPRVKEQF
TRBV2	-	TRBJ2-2	ASSARTTATGELF
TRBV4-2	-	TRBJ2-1	ASSQDGRNYNEQF
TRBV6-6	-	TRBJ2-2	ASTSLRTGELF
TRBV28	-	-	ASATVGTYEQY
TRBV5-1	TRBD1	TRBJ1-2	ASRSGTGEGIYGYT
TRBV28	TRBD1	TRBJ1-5	ASSFSRGRGNQPQH
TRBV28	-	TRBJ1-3	ASSTPPGTQGNTIY
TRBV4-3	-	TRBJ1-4	ASSQDADSRNEKLF
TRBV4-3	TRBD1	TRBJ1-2	ASSRRTGYGYT